This T cell receptor beta chain was documented in a study of human T cells and chemical hapten exposure. Study summary: All patients underwent weekly scalp dosing with diphenylcyclopropenone for the full roughly 25-week study.

TCRdb reanalysed the RACE reads using MiXCR and keeps one entry per CDR3 protein. The data show roughly 36,000 distinct CDR3 sequences, 10% to 13% seen once. The sample holds many counts of this clonotype. Time point given: pre-sensitization, week 0. Treatment specified: therapeutic diphenylcyclopropenone sensitization with weekly scalp DPC. From whole blood left unfractionated, total RNA was extracted. CDR3 length equals 16 residues. J gave up 3 bases and V 2 bases, and 6 bases lay outside the gene matches. Per germline, CDR1 SGHTA and CDR2 FQGNSA. The source was whole blood, collected in connection with sensitization to the hapten diphenylcyclopropenone (DPC). This chain uses TRBV7-2 with TRBJ2-2, with 7 bases fitting TRBD2. The sequence was obtained from a man aged 50-60 years with alopecia areata. Some clones in this sample may be carry-over from other donors' samples. CDR3 in DNA: TGTGCCAGCAGCTTAATGCGGCTAGCGGACACCGGGGAGCTGTTTTTT. It is translated as CASSLMRLADTGELFF.